These 20 T cell receptor beta chains were sequenced from one sample in a study of T cell responses to AZD1222 COVID-19 vaccine. Using immunoSEQ multiplex PCR, the repertoire was profiled, and TCRdb retains in-frame clones only, with some absent. The sample records 110,000 to 150,000 clones, approximately 94% being singletons. The sample was peripheral blood, taken on day 0 of AZD1222 vaccination. The source is an adult in good health.

CDR3 loop: CASGLGGSTEAFF. CDR3 nucleotide sequence: TGTGCTAGTGGACTTGGGGGGAGCACTGAAGCTTTCTTT. The V and J genes are TRBV12-5 and TRBJ1-1; D perhaps matches TRBD1 (5 bases). The length of the CDR3 is 13 residues. The germline V gene has CDR1 LGHNT and CDR2 FRNRAP. V dropped 6 bases and J dropped 4 bases, with 12 bases sitting between them. Together with reference TRBV12-5 and TRBJ1-1, the CDR3 gives the full variable domain: DARVTQTPRHKVTEMGQEVTMRCQPILGHNTVFWYRQTMMQGLELLAYFRNRAPLDDSGMPKDRFSAEMPDATLATLKIQPSEPRDSAVYFCASGLGGSTEAFFGQGTRLTVV.

The V gene is TRBV7-9, the J gene TRBJ2-1, with 11 bases that match TRBD2. The CDR3 extends over 16 amino acids. After removal of 3 bases from V and 10 bases from J, the junction contained 11 bases not matched to a gene. The V gene's germline CDR1 is SEHNR and CDR2 FQNEAQ (reference sequence). CDR3 sequence (DNA): TGTGCCAGCAGCTTCCCCCGTGTGGCTAGCGGGGGGGAGCAGTTCTTC. Protein sequence: CASSFPRVASGGEQFF.

The chain has TRBV18 and TRBJ2-7, with D possibly TRBD1 on 5 matching bases. V was shortened by 3 bases and J by 0 bases, with 12 bases between the two germline ends. The CDR3 has 15 amino acids. The germline V gene encodes CDR1 KGHSH and CDR2 LQKENI. CDR3 residues: CASSPPDRSSYEQYF. CDR3 sequence (DNA): TGTGCCAGCTCACCTCCCGACAGATCCTCCTACGAGCAGTACTTC.

The chain is built from TRBV3-1 (or the pseudogene TRBV3-2) and TRBJ2-1; possible D gene TRBD2, 6 bases. V was cut by 3 bases and J by 4 bases, with 16 bases left in between. The length of the CDR3 is 16 residues. Per germline, CDR1 LGHDT and CDR2 YNNKEL (reference sequence). CDR3 bases: TGTGCCAGCAGCCATTTGACCCGGGACTCGTACAATGAGCAGTTCTTC. Translated, it gives CASSHLTRDSYNEQFF.

The chain joins TRBV19 to TRBJ2-7, with D possibly being TRBD1 (6 bases). Trimming removed 5 bases from V and 3 bases from J, with 17 bases in between. Germline CDR1 reads LNHDA; CDR2 reads SQIVND (reference sequence). This CDR3 contains 15 residues. The CDR3 protein is CASSGYRETGYEQYF. CDR3 bases: TGTGCCAGTAGTGGGTACAGAGAGACAGGCTACGAGCAGTACTTC.

V usage is TRBV9 and J usage is TRBJ1-1; no definite D call. The germline V and J ends were trimmed by 4 bases and 2 bases, with 12 bases remaining between them. From germline, CDR1 is SGDLS and CDR2 YYNGEE. This CDR3 is built from 14 residues. DNA of the CDR3: TGTGCCAGCAGCCCAAGCTCAGGAAACACTGAAGCTTTCTTT. It is translated as CASSPSSGNTEAFF.

The chain joins TRBV2 to TRBJ2-3, with 7 nucleotides matching TRBD2. V trimming: 0 bases; J trimming: 5 bases; junction bases outside the gene matches: 2. Germline CDR1 reads SNHLY; CDR2 reads FYNNEI. The CDR3 has 14 residues. CDR3 DNA: TGTGCCAGCAGTGAAGCCACGGGAGGAGATACGCAGTATTTT. This codes for CASSEATGGDTQYF.

V and J are TRBV5-1 and TRBJ1-2; D not resolved. The CDR3 is 15 amino acids. V was cut by 0 bases and J by 3 bases, with 12 bases left in between. CDR1 and CDR2 (germline): SGHRS, YFSETQ. The CDR3 loop is CASSLAQFGDYGYTF. The CDR3 DNA follows: TGCGCCAGCAGCTTGGCCCAATTCGGGGACTATGGCTACACCTTC.

This rearrangement joins TRBV7-8 to TRBJ1-3; D unclear. V gave up 5 bases and J gave up 4 bases, with 9 bases separating them. CDR3 length equals 13 residues. The V gene's germline CDR1 is SGHVS and CDR2 FQNEAQ. This CDR3 reads CASSLEVGNTIYF. CDR3 sequence (DNA): TGTGCCAGCAGCCTCGAAGTCGGAAACACCATATATTTT.

The chain has TRBV19 and TRBJ2-5; D is unclear. The CDR3 spans 11 residues. CDR1 and CDR2 from the germline V gene are LNHDA and SQIVND (reference sequence). V was pared by 7 bases and J by 5 bases, with 8 bases between. The CDR3 loop is CASTHGETQYF. The DNA for the CDR3 is TGTGCCAGTACACACGGGGAGACCCAGTACTTC.

The chain employs TRBV4-3 and TRBJ1-6; D is undetermined. V lost 4 bases to trimming and J lost 10 bases, with 17 bases between them. The CDR3 totals 15 residues. CDR1 is LGHNA and CDR2 is YSLEER in the germline V gene. The CDR3 protein is CASSLWQRPASPLHF. DNA of the CDR3: TGCGCCAGCAGCCTTTGGCAAAGACCCGCGTCACCCCTCCACTTT.

The rearrangement joins TRBV4-1 to TRBJ1-5, with D tentatively TRBD1 (5 bases). Germline V gene sequence: CDR1 MGHRA, CDR2 YSYEKL. The CDR3 has 16 residues. Deletions cut 1 base from V and 4 bases from J, with 14 bases between. CDR3 amino acids: CASSQVDSSLNQPQHF. CDR3 nucleotides: TGCGCCAGCAGCCAAGTCGACAGTAGCCTAAATCAGCCCCAGCATTTT.

The chain recombines TRBV18 with TRBJ1-1; maybe TRBD1 (6 bases). Germline CDR1 reads KGHSH; CDR2 reads LQKENI. The ends were cut back, 3 bases at V and 8 bases at J, with 22 bases in the middle. The CDR3 is 16 amino acids. In DNA form, the CDR3 reads TGTGCCAGCTCACCGGGGGCAGGGAGGATTACTGTCGAAGCTTTCTTT. Its protein is CASSPGAGRITVEAFF.

The rearrangement links TRBV19 to TRBJ2-2, with 8 bases matching TRBD1. CDR3 length: 15 amino acids. Germline V gene data show CDR1 as LNHDA and CDR2 as SQIVND (reference sequence). Trimming at V came to 3 bases and at J to 8 bases, leaving 8 bases not matched to a gene. CDR3 loop: CASSIGQGVRGELFF. The DNA for the CDR3 is TGTGCCAGTAGTATTGGACAGGGCGTTCGAGGGGAGCTGTTTTTT. Drawing the rest from reference TRBV19 and TRBJ2-2, the complete variable domain is DGGITQSPKYLFRKEGQNVTLSCEQNLNHDAMYWYRQDPGQGLRLIYYSQIVNDFQKGDIAEGYSVSREKKESFPLTVTSAQKNPTAFYLCASSIGQGVRGELFFGEGSRLTVL.

This chain links TRBV6-5 with TRBJ1-3; 8 bases agree with TRBD1. The CDR3 is 15 amino acids. After removal of 4 bases from V and 4 bases from J, the junction contained 6 bases not matched to a gene. From germline, CDR1 is MNHEY and CDR2 SVGAGI. The CDR3 region is CASSSTQGEGNTIYF. CDR3 coding DNA: TGTGCCAGCAGTTCCACACAGGGGGAGGGAAACACCATATATTTT.

This chain connects TRBV2 to TRBJ2-7; no firm D call. Trimming removed 3 bases from V and 3 bases from J, with 9 bases in between. The CDR3 sequence is 13 residues long. Germline V CDR1 and CDR2: SNHLY, FYNNEI. The CDR3 DNA reads as TGTGCCAGCAGTGAGTATGGGCTCTACGAGCAGTACTTC. Amino acid sequence: CASSEYGLYEQYF. The complete variable domain, with remaining parts taken from reference TRBV2 and TRBJ2-7, reads EPEVTQTPSHQVTQMGQEVILRCVPISNHLYFYWYRQILGQKVEFLVSFYNNEISEKSEIFDDQFSVERPDGSNFTLKIRSTKLEDSAMYFCASSEYGLYEQYFGPGTRLTVT.

The genes are TRBV5-4 and TRBJ2-1; 8 nucleotides align to TRBD2. Germline CDR1 is SGHNT and CDR2 is YYREEE (reference sequence). This CDR3 has 16 residues. V lost 4 bases to trimming and J lost 1 base; unmatched junction nucleotides: 7. The CDR3 bases are TGTGCCAGCAGCCCCGGCCGGGGGGGGTCCTACAATGAGCAGTTCTTC. Amino acid sequence: CASSPGRGGSYNEQFF.

Regarding this clone: One end of the junction is discordant with germline, which a read error may explain. V and J are TRBV5-1 and TRBJ2-3, with 9 bases fitting TRBD2. Per germline, CDR1 SGHRS and CDR2 YFSETQ. The CDR3 consists of 16 residues. CDR3 nucleotide sequence: TGCGCCCGCAGCTTGGGGCGGGGGGGCTCGTCAGATACGCAGTATTTT. This encodes CARSLGRGGSSDTQYF.

This clone is a singleton in its sample. The CDR3 nucleotides read TGTGCCAGCAGTTTAGGGGGTTGGAACACTGAAGCTTTCTTT. Amino acid sequence: CASSLGGWNTEAFF. J is TRBJ1-1 and V is TRBV28, with D possibly being TRBD1 (5 bases). The CDR3 extends over 14 amino acids. CDR1 is MDHEN and CDR2 is SYDVKM in the germline V gene. The V gene lost 2 bases and the J gene lost 1 base, with 8 bases spanning the gap. Drawing the rest from reference TRBV28 and TRBJ1-1, the complete variable domain is DVKVTQSSRYLVKRTGEKVFLECVQDMDHENMFWYRQDPGLGLRLIYFSYDVKMKEKGDIPEGYSVSREKKERFSLILESASTNQTSMYLCASSLGGWNTEAFFGQGTRLTVV.

Only one count was recorded for this clone. This chain connects TRBV27 to TRBJ2-7; tentative D call: TRBD1 (6 bases). The CDR3 sequence is 15 residues long. The germline V gene has CDR1 MNHEY and CDR2 SMNVEV (reference sequence). Trimming stripped 0 bases from V and 4 bases from J, with 13 bases between. In nucleotides, the CDR3 is TGTGCCAGCAGTTTATCCGGGACAAACCTTTACGAGCAGTACTTC. This encodes CASSLSGTNLYEQYF.